This TCR beta chain was captured in a study of cytomegalovirus exposure and HLA in healthy donors. Study-wide points: In a later analysis, a genetic analysis reported fewer productive-TCR N-insertions in an Asian-associated ancestry cluster than the cohort average.

Turning to this clone: Its matching antigen is unknown.

Both 60 Vbeta primers and 13 Jbeta primers went into the PCR. The data were produced by immunoSEQ multiplex PCR, yet TCRdb's version contains in-frame clones alone and is incomplete. Here the sample spans about 130,000 clones, 60% to 85% being singletons. The CDR3 covers 15 residues. V was cut by 6 bases and J by 2 bases, with 17 bases left in between. CDR1 MNHEY and CDR2 SMNVEV come from the germline V gene (reference sequence). This clonotype originated in a man between 25 and 39 years old in good health and CMV-seronegative. The sample was PBMCs. This rearrangement joins TRBV27 to TRBJ2-7; D is possibly TRBD1 (6 bases). The CDR3 DNA sequence: TGTGCCAGCAGCCCGACACAGGGTTTTACCTACGAGCAGTACTTC. This translates into CASSPTQGFTYEQYF.